Presented here are 32 T cell receptor beta chains from one specimen sequenced in a study of T cells in localized non-small cell lung cancer. Some clones are missing from TCRdb's copy, which holds only in-frame ones; the method was immunoSEQ multiplex PCR. In the table there are more than 30,000 clones, nearly 90% of which are singletons. The sequenced sample was peripheral blood mononuclear cells, obtained before any cancer treatment. The receptor source for this set is a woman aged 35 to 75 with stage III lung adenocarcinoma.

V usage is TRBV7-8 and J usage is TRBJ2-7; D may be TRBD2 (5 bases). The CDR3 loop spans 14 amino acids. Trimming left V 2 bases short and J 5 bases short, with 13 bases between. Germline V lookup: CDR1 SGHVS, CDR2 FQNEAQ. In DNA form, the CDR3 reads TGTGCCAGCAGCTTACGGGGTCCCACACACGAGCAGTACTTC. Protein sequence: CASSLRGPTHEQYF.

The V call is TRBV10-1, the J call TRBJ2-7; D remains ambiguous. The germline gives CDR1 WNHNN, CDR2 SYGVQD (reference sequence). The CDR3 is made up of 14 amino acids. V dropped 4 bases and J dropped 6 bases, with 16 bases sitting between them. The chain's CDR3 is CASSVPENPGEQYF. As DNA, the CDR3 is TGCGCCAGCAGTGTCCCCGAAAATCCAGGCGAGCAGTACTTC.

V and J are TRBV9 and TRBJ2-3; possibly TRBD1 for D (6 bases). The V end lost 0 bases, the J end lost 10 bases, and 18 bases lay between the germline ends. The length of the CDR3 is 15 residues. Per the germline V gene, CDR1 is SGDLS and CDR2 is YYNGEE. The chain's CDR3 is CASSVADRGDSAQYF. CDR3 nucleotide sequence: TGTGCCAGCAGCGTAGCGGACAGAGGAGATAGTGCGCAGTATTTT.

The chain couples TRBV27 to TRBJ1-2, with no clear D. The CDR3 totals 14 residues. V lost 0 bases and J lost 4, with 9 bases in between. Looked up from germline, CDR1 is MNHEY and CDR2 is SMNVEV (reference sequence). CDR3 DNA: TGTGCCAGCAGTTTATCGGGCAGGCTCTATGGCTACACCTTC. Amino acid sequence: CASSLSGRLYGYTF.

This clone was found once. The gene calls are TRBV7-8 and TRBJ1-1, with TRBD1 matching over 7 bases. This CDR3 contains 13 residues. Germline V lookup: CDR1 SGHVS, CDR2 FQNEAQ. V lost 0 bases and J lost 11; bases outside the gene matches: 6. The CDR3 DNA follows: TGTGCCAGCAGCTTAGCAGGGGGCGCGGGGGCTTTCTTT. Its translation: CASSLAGGAGAFF.

The chain employs TRBV9 and TRBJ2-1, with D tentatively TRBD1 (5 bases). V lost 1 base and J 4 bases, leaving 12 bases between the germline ends. Germline-derived CDR1 and CDR2 are SGDLS and YYNGEE. The CDR3 sequence is 15 residues long. CDR3 loop: CASSVRRGQYNEQFF. DNA of the CDR3: TGTGCCAGCAGCGTAAGGCGCGGACAATACAATGAGCAGTTCTTC.

The rearrangement joins TRBV11-3 to TRBJ2-1; 14 nucleotides agree with TRBD2. This CDR3 is built from 19 residues. Trimming took 4 bases from V and 0 from J; bases not matched to a gene: 8. The germline V gene encodes CDR1 SGHNT and CDR2 YENEEA. CDR3 coding DNA: TGTGCCAGCAGCTCCCGACTAGCGGGAGGGCCAAGCTCCTACAATGAGCAGTTCTTC. It translates to CASSSRLAGGPSSYNEQFF.

The genes are TRBV19 and TRBJ1-1, with 7 bases identical to TRBD1. The V and J ends lost 6 bases and 6 bases, in that order; junction bases with no gene match: 1. The CDR3 spans 11 residues. Germline-derived CDR1 and CDR2 are LNHDA and SQIVND (reference sequence). The CDR3 DNA reads TGTGCCAGTAGAGGGGGCTCTGAAGCTTTCTTT. Its protein product is CASRGGSEAFF.

This chain joins TRBV6-5 and TRBJ1-2, with a tentative D call TRBD1 (5 bases). This CDR3 is 14 amino acids long. The germline CDR1 and CDR2 sequences are MNHEY and SVGAGI. With 4 bases removed from V and 4 bases from J, the gap between germline ends came to 13 bases. The CDR3 DNA reads TGTGCCAGCAGTTGGTCCCAGGGTCCCTATGGCTACACCTTC. As protein: CASSWSQGPYGYTF.

The rearrangement joins TRBV6-5 to TRBJ2-5, with no clear D. The germline gives CDR1 MNHEY, CDR2 SVGAGI. CDR3 length: 11 amino acids. Trimming removed 5 bases from V and 0 bases from J, with 1 base in between. The CDR3 loop reads CASSNQETQYF. The CDR3 DNA reads as TGTGCCAGCAGTAACCAAGAGACCCAGTACTTC.

The chain carries TRBV6-5 and TRBJ2-2; D call uncertain. Trimming cost V 7 bases and J 4 bases, with 7 bases left between them. Per the germline V gene, CDR1 is MNHEY and CDR2 is SVGAGI. The CDR3 extends over 12 amino acids. This CDR3 is CASTSLTGELFF. The CDR3 DNA reads TGTGCCAGCACCTCTCTCACCGGGGAGCTGTTTTTT.

V is TRBV7-9 and J is TRBJ2-1; D is unresolved. The CDR3 has 11 residues. Germline CDR1 reads SEHNR; CDR2 reads FQNEAQ (reference sequence). Trimming left V 1 base short and J 6 bases short, with 1 base between. The CDR3 loop reads CASSLVNEQFF. DNA of the CDR3: TGTGCCAGCAGCTTAGTCAATGAGCAGTTCTTC.

The chain uses TRBV16 and TRBJ1-4, with 9 nucleotides matching TRBD1. Trimming removed 2 bases from V and 8 bases from J; junction bases left unmatched: 18. Germline assignment: CDR1 KGHSY and CDR2 FQNENV. The CDR3 runs 19 residues. The CDR3 sequence is CASSQPYRDRARRGEKLFF. The CDR3 DNA follows: TGTGCCAGCAGCCAACCATACCGGGACAGGGCAAGGCGGGGAGAAAAACTGTTTTTT.

The chain recombines TRBV29-1 with TRBJ2-7, with TRBD2 identical over 10 bases. The length of the CDR3 is 15 residues. Trimming removed 5 bases from V and 1 base from J; junction bases left unmatched: 8. Germline loops: CDR1 SQVTM, CDR2 ANQGSEA. CDR3 coding DNA: TGCAGCGTTTACTCTAGCGGGAGTCAATCCTACGAGCAGTACTTC. Translating it yields CSVYSSGSQSYEQYF.

This clone has more than one count but fewer than ten. V gene TRBV11-2 combines with J gene TRBJ1-3; 7 bases line up with TRBD1. This CDR3 comprises 14 residues. CDR1 is SGHAT, CDR2 FQNNGV, per germline. The V segment lost 3 bases and the J segment 2 bases; nucleotides outside the gene matches: 1. CDR3 residues: CASSLTGTGNTIYF. The CDR3 DNA reads as TGTGCCAGCAGCTTGACAGGGACTGGAAACACCATATATTTT.

This clone was picked up a small number of times. V and J are TRBV30 and TRBJ1-1; tentative D call: TRBD1 (6 bases). Trimming removed 2 bases at V and 4 bases at J, with 11 bases between. CDR3 length: 13 residues. Germline CDR1 is GTSNPN and CDR2 is SVGIG (reference sequence). For the CDR3, the DNA is TGTGCCTGGAGTCATCAGGGGAGCACTGAAGCTTTCTTT. This translates into CAWSHQGSTEAFF.

The CDR3 nucleotides read TGTGCCAGCAGCGCCTACGAATGGCCGGGACAGGGAGCAGGCTATGGCTACACCTTC. Its protein product is CASSAYEWPGQGAGYGYTF. This chain uses TRBV9 with TRBJ1-2, with 9 bases fitting TRBD1. The CDR3 covers 19 residues. After removal of 3 bases from V and 4 bases from J, the junction contained 19 bases not matched to a gene. Looked up from germline, CDR1 is SGDLS and CDR2 is YYNGEE.

The J gene is TRBJ2-2, the V gene TRBV29-1; perhaps D is TRBD1 or TRBD2 (5 bases each). Per germline, CDR1 SQVTM and CDR2 ANQGSEA. Trimming pared 6 bases from V and 2 bases from J, leaving 13 bases between. The CDR3 contains 14 residues. The CDR3 region has the DNA TGCAGCGTCTCGGGACGGAGAAACACCGGGGAGCTGTTTTTT. Protein product: CSVSGRRNTGELFF.

The chain employs TRBV6-1 and TRBJ1-1; D not resolved. The CDR3 has 12 residues. The V end lost 7 bases, the J end lost 1 base, and 7 bases lay between the germline ends. Germline-derived CDR1 and CDR2 are MNHNS and SASEGT. The CDR3 reads CASNGRNTEAFF. The CDR3 DNA follows: TGTGCCAGCAACGGGAGGAACACTGAAGCTTTCTTT.

This CDR3 reads CATGGSDQETQYF. In DNA form, the CDR3 reads TGTGCCACCGGCGGGTCCGACCAAGAGACCCAGTACTTC. This chain joins TRBV15 and TRBJ2-5, with D maybe TRBD2 (5 bases). With 8 bases removed from V and 0 bases from J, the gap between germline ends came to 10 bases. This CDR3 comprises 13 residues. Germline-derived CDR1 and CDR2 are LNHNV and YYDKDF (reference sequence).

The chain uses TRBV4-1 and TRBJ2-7, with TRBD2 matching 9 bases. This CDR3 is 16 amino acids long. V was clipped by 1 base and J by 7 bases; unmatched bases: 11. CDR1 and CDR2 (germline): MGHRA, YSYEKL. The CDR3 DNA follows: TGCGCCAGCAGCCAAGTCCCAGCGGGGGGTACGGGTGAGCAGTACTTC. This encodes CASSQVPAGGTGEQYF.

This chain joins TRBV9 and TRBJ2-3; 12 positions match TRBD2. This CDR3 contains 17 residues. The V and J ends lost 4 bases and 0 bases, in that order; junction bases with no gene match: 6. The germline V gene has CDR1 SGDLS and CDR2 YYNGEE. DNA of the CDR3: TGTGCCAGCAGCCATACTAGCGGGGGGCTCAGCACAGATACGCAGTATTTT. It specifies CASSHTSGGLSTDTQYF.

V gene TRBV9 combines with J gene TRBJ2-1; possible D gene TRBD1, 7 bases. V was cut by 0 bases and J by 4 bases, with 14 bases left in between. The length of the CDR3 is 16 residues. The V gene's germline CDR1 is SGDLS and CDR2 YYNGEE. This CDR3 is CASSVGGDSRYNEQFF. The CDR3 coding sequence is TGTGCCAGCAGCGTAGGGGGGGACAGCCGTTACAATGAGCAGTTCTTC. Full variable domain (remainder filled in from reference TRBV9 and TRBJ2-1): DSGVTQTPKHLITATGQRVTLRCSPRSGDLSVYWYQQSLDQGLQFLIQYYNGEERAKGNILERFSAQQFPDLHSELNLSSLELGDSALYFCASSVGGDSRYNEQFFGPGTRLTVL.

The gene calls are TRBV28 and TRBJ2-1; D could derive from TRBD1 or TRBD2 (6 bases each). Germline-derived CDR1 and CDR2 are MDHEN and SYDVKM. Trimming shortened V by 7 bases and J by 5 bases, and 24 bases separated the two germline ends. This CDR3 region has 17 residues. Written as DNA, the CDR3 is TGTGCCAGCACCCGCCTCCTAGGTGGGGGGCTCGACAATGAGCAGTTCTTC. Its translation is CASTRLLGGGLDNEQFF.

This clone appeared once. The gene calls are TRBV7-9 and TRBJ2-5; tentatively, D is TRBD1 (6 bases). Germline CDR1 SEHNR, CDR2 FQNEAQ (reference sequence). Trimming shortened V by 2 bases and J by 1 base, and 8 bases separated the two germline ends. This CDR3 region has 14 residues. CDR3 sequence: CASSLRTAQETQYF. In DNA, the CDR3 is TGTGCCAGCAGCTTACGGACAGCCCAAGAGACCCAGTACTTC.

The chain employs TRBV11-2 and TRBJ1-6; D ambiguous. V dropped 5 bases and J dropped 0 bases, with 20 bases sitting between them. CDR1 and CDR2 from the germline V gene are SGHAT and FQNNGV. The CDR3 length is 19 residues. The CDR3 nucleotides are TGTGCCAGCAGCCGCCTCGGACTCCCCGCGAGCTCCTATAATTCACCCCTCCACTTT. Translated: CASSRLGLPASSYNSPLHF.

The gene calls are TRBV29-1 and TRBJ2-1; a possible D gene is TRBD2 (5 bases). Germline CDR1 SQVTM, CDR2 ANQGSEA. The CDR3 length is 14 residues. Trimming removed 7 bases from V and 9 bases from J, with 22 bases in between. CDR3 nucleotide sequence: TGCAGCGGTGGCCAACTAGAGGTCATGGGTGAGCAGTTCTTC. Translating it yields CSGGQLEVMGEQFF.

The chain carries TRBV6-4 and TRBJ1-1, with a weak D call TRBD1 (6 bases). The V and J ends lost 4 bases and 4 bases respectively, with 10 bases between them. CDR1 is MRHNA and CDR2 is SNTAGT in the germline V gene. The CDR3 has 13 residues. The CDR3 sequence is CASSVEGGTEAFF. In DNA form, the CDR3 reads TGTGCCAGCAGTGTCGAGGGGGGCACTGAAGCTTTCTTT.

In its sample, this clone was seen once. This rearrangement joins TRBV28 to TRBJ1-2; D remains ambiguous. Germline V gene data show CDR1 as MDHEN and CDR2 as SYDVKM. The CDR3 totals 13 residues. V gave up 5 bases and J gave up 3 bases, with 10 bases separating them. The CDR3 DNA follows: TGTGCCAGCAGTCCCACCCCGCACTATGGCTACACCTTC. It translates to CASSPTPHYGYTF.

This chain joins TRBV11-2 and TRBJ2-3; D is unresolved. CDR3 length equals 14 residues. The germline CDR1 and CDR2 sequences are SGHAT and FQNNGV. V gave up 3 bases and J gave up 4 bases, with 11 bases separating them. This CDR3 reads CASSFLLGADTQYF. The CDR3 nucleotides are TGTGCCAGCAGCTTCCTACTGGGTGCAGATACGCAGTATTTT.

The rearrangement joins TRBV25-1 to TRBJ1-4, with 7 bases identical to TRBD1. This CDR3 comprises 15 residues. Per germline, CDR1 MGHDK and CDR2 SYGVNS. The trim removed 8 bases at V and 8 bases at J, leaving 14 bases unmatched. The CDR3 nucleotides read TGTGCCAGCCGACAAGGGGGCAGGGGAGGGGAAAAACTGTTTTTT. It translates to CASRQGGRGGEKLFF.

This clone was seen once. The chain links TRBV28 to TRBJ1-5; 7 nucleotides agree with TRBD1. Per germline, CDR1 MDHEN and CDR2 SYDVKM. CDR3 length: 13 residues. The CDR3 loop reads CATTGTRNQPQHF. As DNA, the CDR3 is TGTGCTACGACAGGGACGAGGAATCAGCCCCAGCATTTT.